The text below deals with one TCR beta chain. Its antigen is currently unknown. Molecular barcoding with unique molecular identifiers was used for the TCRbeta library. TCRdb reprocessed the PCR reads via MiXCR and lists one record per CDR3 protein. The table includes more than 500,000 distinct CDR3 sequences, 10% to 12% detected once. The data were obtained in a study of T-cell reconstitution after alpha-beta-depleted transplantation in children. Study conclusions and caveats: Some patients showed high day-60 TCRbeta diversity, which derived from surviving recipient T cells and thymic progenitors. Reportedly, alpha-beta T cells present about two months post-transplant originated from several hundred expanded clones of graft origin.

The CDR3 spans 13 residues. The junction had 8 bases not matched to a gene; V was cut back by 3 bases and J by 9 bases. The germline CDR1 and CDR2 sequences are SGDLS and YYNGEE. The sequenced sample was PBMCs, mostly from graft donor cells, obtained 180 days after TCRalphabeta/CD19-depleted stem cell transplant. This receptor was taken from a female patient aged 2 to 10 who had a stem cell transplant for aplastic anemia, so the T cells may come from the graft donor. The gene calls are TRBV9 and TRBJ2-5, with 7 bases matching TRBD1. The CDR3: CASSGGQLWAQYF. The CDR3 coding sequence is TGTGCCAGCAGCGGGGGACAGCTCTGGGCCCAGTACTTC.